This T cell receptor beta chain is from a study of blood T cell repertoires in COVID-19 (TCRdb year 2020). Study-wide context: Samples from collaborators originated in the United States, Italy and Spain and spanned both the acute and convalescent phases of COVID-19. The material from the prospective study consisted of cDNA or gDNA derived from T cells, B-cell-depleted T cells, or PBMCs. Deeply sampled blood TCRbeta repertoires from subjects exposed to, actively infected with, or recovered from COVID-19 were included in the dataset. A freely available public database, intended as a resource for researchers studying the immune response to SARS-CoV-2, is where the repertoires were released. Samples were obtained from the ongoing ImmuneRACE study (first 160 participants) and from over a thousand subjects provided by 6 global collaborators. A de-identified subject ID, COVID-19 status, age in years and sex were almost always included in the sample metadata. HLA class I and class II types, where available, came from metadata supplied by the sample provider rather than from assay-based typing. Beyond this particular receptor, the publication reports: How much clinical and demographic metadata was included differed by source and by participant, and the metadata was provided uncurated.

In regard to this clone: The antigen this receptor binds is unknown. There are no base qualities to consult, and no much larger clone falls within one base.

The immunoSEQ Assay, a bias-controlled multiplex PCR, was used to amplify TCRbeta CDR3 regions from genomic DNA. Per the authors' processing: The number of nucleated cells in each sample was estimated by amplification of reference gene primers within the assay. To quantify the absolute abundance of each unique TCRbeta CDR3 rearrangement, sequence reads were collapsed and filtered. Productive Simpson clonality was computed per sample as the square root of Simpson's diversity index over productive rearrangements. TCRdb took this table from immuneACCESS and kept in-frame rearrangements with V and J called. Such tables lack part of the clones; where checked against another copy, unresolved V genes explain under half of the gap, and the rest is unexplained. V, J and clone size are taken as reported in that table, and D and trimming were inferred from the DNA itself. This sample comprises about 300,000 clones, around 90% of them detected only once. The top ten clonotypes cover roughly 5.3% of the sample.

Trimming leaves V shorter by 5 bases and J shorter by 9 bases, with the junction holding 5 bases beyond the gene matches. The germline V gene supplies CDR1 SGHRS and CDR2 YFSETQ. From cysteine to phenylalanine, the CDR3 is 14 amino acids long. CDR3 DNA only is kept here, 42 bases in frame from base 1. Enrolling through a virtual design, the prospective study's participants ranged in age from roughly 18 to 90 years and lived across 24 United States geographic areas. In the prospective study, cohorts were assigned on the basis of participant-reported clinical history obtained from a screening survey and a study questionnaire. For ImmuneRACE Cohort 3, a participant was defined as recovered based on two consecutive negative NP/OP PCR tests, clearance by a healthcare professional, or resolution of symptoms. Mobile phlebotomists in the prospective study collected whole blood, serum and a nasopharyngeal or oropharyngeal swab from every participant. Over a roughly 2-month period, participants in the prospective study had the option of providing additional blood draws and questionnaires. Blood samples from the prospective study were shipped frozen or at room temperature prior to DNA extraction.

Sequenced input: PBMCs or T cells enriched from blood (not recorded which). The chain links TRBV5-1 with TRBJ2-1; 13 junctional bases match TRBD2. The receptor was isolated from a man aged 55-75 years who had recovered from COVID-19. The DNA sequence reads TGCGCCAGCAGTTCCGGGACTAGCGGGACTGAGCAGTTCTTC. The translation is CASSSGTSGTEQFF. Outside the CDR3, residues come from the reference TRBV5-1 and TRBJ2-1 proteins, so the full variable domain is: KAGVTQTPRYLIKTRGQQVTLSCSPISGHRSVSWYQQTPGQGLQFLFEYFSETQRNKGNFPGRFSGRQFSNSRSEMNVSTLELGDSALYLCASSSGTSGTEQFFGPGTRLTVL.